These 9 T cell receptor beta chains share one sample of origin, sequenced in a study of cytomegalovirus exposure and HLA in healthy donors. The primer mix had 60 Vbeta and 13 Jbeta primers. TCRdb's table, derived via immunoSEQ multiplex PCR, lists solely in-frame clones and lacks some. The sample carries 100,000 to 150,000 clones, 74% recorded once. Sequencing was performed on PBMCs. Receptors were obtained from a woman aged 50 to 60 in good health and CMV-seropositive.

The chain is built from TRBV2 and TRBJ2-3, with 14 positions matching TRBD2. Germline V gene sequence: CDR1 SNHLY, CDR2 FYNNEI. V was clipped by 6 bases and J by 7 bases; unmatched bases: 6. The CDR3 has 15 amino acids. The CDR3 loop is CASSQTSGGANTQYF. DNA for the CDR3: TGTGCCAGCAGCCAGACTAGCGGGGGGGCCAATACGCAGTATTTT.

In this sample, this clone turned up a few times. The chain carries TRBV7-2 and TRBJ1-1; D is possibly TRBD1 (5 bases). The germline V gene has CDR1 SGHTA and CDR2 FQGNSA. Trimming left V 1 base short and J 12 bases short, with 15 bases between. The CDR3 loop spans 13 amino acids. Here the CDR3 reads CASSLGGEARTFF. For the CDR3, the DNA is TGTGCCAGCAGCTTAGGGGGGGAGGCTAGGACTTTCTTT.

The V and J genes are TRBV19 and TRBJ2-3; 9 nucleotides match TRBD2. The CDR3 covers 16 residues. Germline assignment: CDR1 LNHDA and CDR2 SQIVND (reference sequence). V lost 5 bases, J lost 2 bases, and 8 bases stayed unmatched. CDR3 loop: CASSFSSSGDTDTQYF. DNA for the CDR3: TGTGCCAGTAGTTTCTCCTCTAGCGGGGACACAGATACGCAGTATTTT.

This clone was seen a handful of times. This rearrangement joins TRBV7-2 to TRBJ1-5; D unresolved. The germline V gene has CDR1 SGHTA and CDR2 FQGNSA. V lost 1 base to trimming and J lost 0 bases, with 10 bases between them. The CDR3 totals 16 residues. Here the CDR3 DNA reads TGTGCCAGCAGCTTAGTATGGGGAGATAGCAATCAGCCCCAGCATTTT. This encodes CASSLVWGDSNQPQHF.

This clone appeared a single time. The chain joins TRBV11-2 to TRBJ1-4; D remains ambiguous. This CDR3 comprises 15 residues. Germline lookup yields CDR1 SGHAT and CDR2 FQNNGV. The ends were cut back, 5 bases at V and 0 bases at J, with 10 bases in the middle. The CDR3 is CASSLRGPTNEKLFF. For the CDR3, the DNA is TGTGCCAGCAGCCTCAGAGGTCCAACTAATGAAAAACTGTTTTTT. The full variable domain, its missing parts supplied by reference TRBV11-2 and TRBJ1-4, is EAGVAQSPRYKIIEKRQSVAFWCNPISGHATLYWYQQILGQGPKLLIQFQNNGVVDDSQLPKDRFSAERLKGVDSTLKIQPAKLEDSAVYLCASSLRGPTNEKLFFGSGTQLSVL.

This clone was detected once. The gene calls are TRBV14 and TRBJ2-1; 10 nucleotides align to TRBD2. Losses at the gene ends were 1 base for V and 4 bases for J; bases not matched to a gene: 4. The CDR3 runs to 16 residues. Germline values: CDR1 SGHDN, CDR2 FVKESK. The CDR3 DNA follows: TGTGCCAGCAGCCAAGGCTCGACTAGCGGGTACAATGAGCAGTTCTTC. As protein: CASSQGSTSGYNEQFF.

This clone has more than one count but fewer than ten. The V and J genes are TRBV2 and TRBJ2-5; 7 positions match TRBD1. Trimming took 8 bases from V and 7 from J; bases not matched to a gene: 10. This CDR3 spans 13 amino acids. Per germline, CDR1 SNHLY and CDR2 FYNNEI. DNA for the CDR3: TGTGCCAGCGGGACAGCCACGGCTGGGACCCAGTACTTC. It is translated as CASGTATAGTQYF.

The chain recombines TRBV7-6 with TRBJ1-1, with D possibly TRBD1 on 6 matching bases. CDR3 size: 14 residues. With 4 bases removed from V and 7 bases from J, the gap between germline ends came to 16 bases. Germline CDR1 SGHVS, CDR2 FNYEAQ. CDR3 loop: CASSYRRGSDEAFF. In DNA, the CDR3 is TGTGCCAGCAGCTACCGCAGGGGATCGGATGAAGCTTTCTTT. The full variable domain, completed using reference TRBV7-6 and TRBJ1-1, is GAGVSQSPRYKVTKRGQDVALRCDPISGHVSLYWYRQALGQGPEFLTYFNYEAQQDKSGLPNDRFSAERPEGSISTLTIQRTEQRDSAMYRCASSYRRGSDEAFFGQGTRLTVV.

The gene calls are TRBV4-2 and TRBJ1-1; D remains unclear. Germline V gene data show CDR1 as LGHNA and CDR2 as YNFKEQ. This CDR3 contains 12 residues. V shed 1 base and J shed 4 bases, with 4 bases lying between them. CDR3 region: CASSQAGTEAFF. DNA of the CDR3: TGTGCCAGCAGCCAAGCGGGCACTGAAGCTTTCTTT.